The 4 T cell receptor beta chains given below trace back to one sample, sequenced in a study of T-cell memory formation after mild COVID-19. TCRdb used MiXCR to reprocess the 5' RACE reads, holding one entry per CDR3 protein. The data hold fewer than 450,000 distinct CDR3 sequences, with around 24% observed a single time. The sequenced sample consisted of PBMCs or a T cell subset sorted from them (not recorded which). All receptors come from an adult woman who had mild COVID-19 (a few samples of this study predate the infection). Cell type and time point are not known.

The chain employs TRBV2 and TRBJ2-3, with 9 bases identical to TRBD2. Germline-derived CDR1 and CDR2 are SNHLY and FYNNEI. CDR3 length equals 15 residues. Germline trimming cut 4 bases from V and 0 bases from J; bases unmatched to any gene: 2. CDR3 DNA: TGTGCCAGCAGTGCGCTAGCGGGAAGCACAGATACGCAGTATTTT. This codes for CASSALAGSTDTQYF.

This clonotype was seen more than once but under ten times. The V call is TRBV12-3 or TRBV12-4, the J call TRBJ1-1; D call uncertain. There are 13 residues in the CDR3. The V gene lost 4 bases and the J gene lost 4 bases, with 10 bases spanning the gap. The CDR3 sequence: CASSSTSGTEAFF. CDR3 DNA sequence: TGTGCCAGCAGTTCCACGTCCGGCACTGAAGCTTTCTTT.

This clonotype turned up a few times. The chain employs TRBV10-2 and TRBJ1-6; weak D call: TRBD1 (6 bases). Trimming took 8 bases from V and 5 from J, leaving 10 bases between them. CDR3 length: 13 amino acids. Germline CDR1 WSHSY, CDR2 SAAADI. The CDR3 nucleotides are TGCGCCAGCCGAGACAGGAATAATTCACCCCTCCACTTT. It translates to CASRDRNNSPLHF.

A few counts support this clonotype. This rearrangement joins TRBV12-3 or TRBV12-4 to TRBJ1-2; maybe TRBD1 (5 bases). Trimming removed 4 bases from V and 4 bases from J, with 10 bases in between. The length of the CDR3 is 13 residues. The CDR3 loop is CASSWPGRYGYTF. The CDR3 region has the DNA TGTGCCAGCAGTTGGCCGGGGCGCTATGGCTACACCTTC.